Presented here are 4 T cell receptor beta chains from one specimen sequenced in a study of blood T cell repertoires in COVID-19. Libraries were prepared by immunoSEQ multiplex PCR; TCRdb keeps only in-frame clonotypes and omits some of them. The sample holds 110,000 or so clones, roughly 80% seen once. The sample comprised peripheral blood. These receptors originate from a man aged 65-85 years with acute or convalescent COVID-19.

V and J are TRBV5-6 and TRBJ2-3; D possibly corresponds to TRBD2 (6 bases). The CDR3 is 15 residues long. Deletions cut 1 base from V and 3 bases from J, with 12 bases between. Per germline, CDR1 SGHDT and CDR2 YYEEEE. CDR3 in DNA: TGTGCCAGCAGCTTGTCTTCGGGGGTTACAGATACGCAGTATTTT. This sequence encodes CASSLSSGVTDTQYF.

The chain joins TRBV3-1 (or the pseudogene TRBV3-2) to TRBJ2-1; 13 bases align to TRBD2. This CDR3 is 17 amino acids long. Losses at the gene ends were 4 bases for V and 8 bases for J; bases not matched to a gene: 11. Germline loops: CDR1 LGHDT, CDR2 YNNKEL (reference sequence). The CDR3 region is CASSLREGLAGRHEQFF. The CDR3 DNA sequence: TGTGCCAGCAGCCTCCGGGAGGGACTAGCGGGGAGGCATGAGCAGTTCTTC.

The V gene is TRBV28, the J gene TRBJ2-7, with a weak D call TRBD2 (5 bases). Germline CDR1 reads MDHEN; CDR2 reads SYDVKM. Trimming left V 10 bases short and J 2 bases short, with 12 bases between. CDR3 length equals 12 residues. CDR3 DNA sequence: TGTGCCACCCGTGGACTTGCCTACGAGCAGTACTTC. Its protein product is CATRGLAYEQYF.

This chain links TRBV19 with TRBJ2-5, with TRBD2 matching 12 bases. Germline V gene lookup returns CDR1 LNHDA and CDR2 SQIVND (reference sequence). The CDR3 covers 15 residues. Losses at the gene ends were 2 bases for V and 4 bases for J; bases not matched to a gene: 2. In DNA form, the CDR3 reads TGTGCCAGTAGTATACAACTAGCGGGAGGAGAGACCCAGTACTTC. Its protein product is CASSIQLAGGETQYF.